Listed below are T cell receptor beta chains from one sample, sequenced in a study of tumor and adjacent non-tumor tissue in lung cancer. TCRdb re-called the multiplex PCR reads through MiXCR, storing one row per CDR3 protein. The sample has 65,000 to 75,000 distinct CDR3 sequences; around 73% are singletons. Sequenced: lung tumor tissue. The receptors derive from a man aged 60-69 years with non-small cell lung cancer. The CDR3 runs from the conserved cysteine through the conserved F or W. Fields, in order: clone size, D gene, J gene, V gene, CDR3 protein, CDR3 DNA. D genes are given only for firm matches. Clone size is stated in some rows and not others, as once, few, many or a class when expanded.

few NA TRBJ1-2 TRBV20-1 CSARCGQEYGYTF TGCAGTGCTCGCTGTGGACAAGAGTATGGCTACACCTTT
NA NA TRBJ2-2 TRBV29-1 CSVFLTGSGTGELFF TGCAGCGTTTTCTTAACGGGCTCGGGGACCGGGGAACTGTTTTTT
NA NA TRBJ2-5 TRBV6-6 CASSLAKRDQETQYF TGTGCCAGCAGTCTCGCAAAGAGGGATCAAGAGACCCAGTACTTC
NA TRBD1 TRBJ1-2 TRBV6-1 CASDREGAGGYTF TGTGCCAGTGACCGTGAGGGGGCTGGTGGCTACACCTTC
NA TRBD2 TRBJ2-1 TRBV20-1 CNTGRGLAAYNEQFF TGCAATACTGGGCGAGGGCTAGCGGCCTACAATGAGCAGTTCTTC
NA NA TRBJ2-3 TRBV20-1 CSVRDPVTDGTDTQYF TGCAGTGTTAGAGATCCAGTCACGGATGGCACAGATACGCAGTATTTT
NA TRBD1 TRBJ2-7 TRBV20-1 CGARRLSGQRPYEQYF TGCGGTGCTAGACGATTGTCGGGACAGAGGCCCTACGAGCAGTACTTC
NA TRBD2 TRBJ2-1 TRBV12-3/TRBV12-4 CASRSSGTSGRAYEEFF TGTGCCAGCAGGTCATCCGGGACTAGCGGGAGGGCATATGAGGAGTTCTTC
NA TRBD1 TRBJ2-7 TRBV12-5 CASGLIPGTGQLFDSYELYF TGTGCTAGTGGTTTGATACCTGGGACAGGACAATTATTCGACTCCTACGAGCTGTACTTC
NA TRBD1 TRBJ1-3 TRBV20-1 CSVAGQENTIYF TGCAGTGTGGCGGGACAGGAAAACACCATATATTTT
once NA TRBJ2-3 TRBV6-1 CATLGAGIHTDTQYF TGTGCCACCTTAGGTGCGGGAATCCACACAGATACGCAGTATTTT
NA TRBD2 TRBJ2-3 TRBV5-4 CASSPIKREPWDTQYF TGTGCCAGCAGCCCTATCAAGCGGGAGCCGTGGGATACTCAGTATTTT
few NA TRBJ2-2 TRBV5-5 CASSYIAPNTGELFF TGTGCCAGTAGCTACATAGCGCCGAACACCGGGGAGCTGTTTTTT
NA NA TRBJ2-3 TRBV2 CASSYTDTQYF TGTGCCAGCAGTTACACAGATACGCAGTATTTT
NA NA TRBJ2-2 TRBV6-5 CASSGVGGNTGELFF TGTGCCAGCAGTGGAGTGGGGGGTAACACGGGGGAGCTGTTTTTT
few TRBD2 TRBJ2-3 TRBV5-1 CASSFGGGRARDTQYF TGCGCCAGCAGCTTTGGAGGCGGGAGGGCCAGAGATACGCAGTATTTT
few NA TRBJ2-1 TRBV12-3/TRBV12-4 CASEIRGEQFF TGTGCCAGCGAGATAAGGGGTGAGCAGTTCTTC
many TRBD2 TRBJ2-3 TRBV6-1 CASSLTSGRASYPDTQYF TGTGCCAGCAGCCTTACTAGCGGGAGGGCCAGCTACCCCGATACGCAGTATTTT
many TRBD2 TRBJ2-1 TRBV6-5 CASSYSLAVSRDNEQFF TGTGCCAGCAGTTACAGTCTAGCGGTTTCAAGAGACAATGAGCAGTTCTTC
NA NA TRBJ1-5 TRBV12-3/TRBV12-4 CASGKNLPQHF TGTGCCAGTGGCAAGAATCTGCCCCAGCATTTT
NA NA TRBJ1-2 TRBV6-2/TRBV6-3 CASIYRDIKNDYGYTF TGTGCCAGCATCTACCGGGACATAAAAAACGACTATGGCTACACCTTC
many TRBD1 TRBJ1-3 TRBV10-3 CAIRGTGTAGNTIYF TGTGCCATCAGGGGAACGGGGACAGCTGGAAACACCATATATTTT
NA NA TRBJ2-3 TRBV12-3/TRBV12-4 CASCRYLSGEIDTQYF TGTGCCAGCTGCCGATACCTATCGGGAGAAATAGATACGCAGTATTTT